This T cell receptor (beta chain) was recovered during a study of cytomegalovirus exposure and HLA in healthy donors. General study results and limits: CMV antigen specificity of a few CMV-associated chains was confirmed in vitro.

PCR was performed using 60 Vbeta and 13 Jbeta primers. Profiling relied on immunoSEQ multiplex PCR, and the TCRdb table lists in-frame clones only, not all of them. The sample records roughly 97,000 clones, roughly three quarters being singletons. On this clone itself: As yet, its antigen is unknown.

The CDR3 runs 16 residues. V was clipped by 6 bases and J by 3 bases; unmatched bases: 13. Germline V CDR1 and CDR2: MDHEN, SYDVKM. This TCR derives from a middle-aged woman in good health and CMV-seronegative. Sequenced input: PBMCs. V and J are TRBV28 and TRBJ1-2, with 7 bases lining up with TRBD1. CDR3 DNA sequence: TGTGCCAGCAGCACAAGGGTAGGGGGCTATTACTATGGCTACACCTTC. Amino acids: CASSTRVGGYYYGYTF.